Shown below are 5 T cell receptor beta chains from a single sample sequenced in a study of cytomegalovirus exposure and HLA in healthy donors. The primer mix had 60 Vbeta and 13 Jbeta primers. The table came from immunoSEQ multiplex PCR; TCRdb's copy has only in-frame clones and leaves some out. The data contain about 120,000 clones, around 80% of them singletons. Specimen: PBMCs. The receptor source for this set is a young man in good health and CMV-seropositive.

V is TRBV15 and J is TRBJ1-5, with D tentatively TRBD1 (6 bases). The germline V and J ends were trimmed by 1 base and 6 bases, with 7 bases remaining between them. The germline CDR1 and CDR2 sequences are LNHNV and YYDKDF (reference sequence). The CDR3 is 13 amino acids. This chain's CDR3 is CATSRVRGQPQHF. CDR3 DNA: TGTGCCACCAGCAGAGTCAGGGGTCAGCCCCAGCATTTT.

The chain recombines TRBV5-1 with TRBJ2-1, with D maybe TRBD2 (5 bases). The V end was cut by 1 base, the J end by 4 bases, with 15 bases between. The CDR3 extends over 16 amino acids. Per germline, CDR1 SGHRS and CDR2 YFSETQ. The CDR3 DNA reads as TGCGCCAGCAGCTTGTCCGCACTAGGCTTATACAATGAGCAGTTCTTC. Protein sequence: CASSLSALGLYNEQFF. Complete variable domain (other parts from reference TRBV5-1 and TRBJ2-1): KAGVTQTPRYLIKTRGQQVTLSCSPISGHRSVSWYQQTPGQGLQFLFEYFSETQRNKGNFPGRFSGRQFSNSRSEMNVSTLELGDSALYLCASSLSALGLYNEQFFGPGTRLTVL.

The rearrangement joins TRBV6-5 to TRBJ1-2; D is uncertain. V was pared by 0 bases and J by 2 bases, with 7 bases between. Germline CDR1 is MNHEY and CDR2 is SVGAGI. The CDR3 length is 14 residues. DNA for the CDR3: TGTGCCAGCAGTTACTCTCCGGAGAACTATGGCTACACCTTC. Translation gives CASSYSPENYGYTF.

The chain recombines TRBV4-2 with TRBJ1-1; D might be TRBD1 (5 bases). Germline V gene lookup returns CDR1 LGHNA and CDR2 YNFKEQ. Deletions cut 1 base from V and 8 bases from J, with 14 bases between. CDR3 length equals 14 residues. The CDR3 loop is CASSQGRQPREAFF. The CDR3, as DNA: TGTGCCAGCAGCCAAGGCCGACAGCCCAGGGAAGCTTTCTTT.

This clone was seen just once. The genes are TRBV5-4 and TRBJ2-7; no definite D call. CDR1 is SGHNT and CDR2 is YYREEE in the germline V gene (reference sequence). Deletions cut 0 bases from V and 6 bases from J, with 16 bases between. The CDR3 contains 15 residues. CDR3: CASSLESDLVSEQYF. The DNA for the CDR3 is TGTGCCAGCAGCTTGGAAAGCGATTTGGTCTCCGAGCAGTACTTC.